Below are 14 T cell receptor beta chains sequenced from a single sample in a study of cytomegalovirus exposure and HLA in healthy donors. PCR involved 60 Vbeta and 13 Jbeta primers. This table comes from immunoSEQ multiplex PCR, and its TCRdb copy is limited to in-frame clones, with some not included. The sample shows some 100,000 clones, roughly 70% of them seen only once. Material for sequencing was PBMCs. These receptors came from a young woman in good health and CMV-seropositive.

This clone was seen a few times. The V and J genes are TRBV27 and TRBJ2-1; maybe TRBD1 (6 bases). This CDR3 contains 15 residues. Germline CDR1 and CDR2: MNHEY and SMNVEV (reference sequence). V gave up 7 bases and J gave up 8 bases, with 21 bases separating them. In DNA form, the CDR3 reads TGTGCCAGCACTGCAGCTTGGCAGGGGATCCATGAGCAGTTCTTC. It is translated as CASTAAWQGIHEQFF.

V and J are TRBV28 and TRBJ2-7; 7 nucleotides line up with TRBD1. CDR3 size: 16 residues. V shed 2 bases, J shed 0 bases, and the junction held 7 bases outside the gene matches. Looked up from germline, CDR1 is MDHEN and CDR2 is SYDVKM. CDR3 bases: TGTGCCAGCAGTTTAGCCCGGACAGGTCCCTCCTACGAGCAGTACTTC. This sequence encodes CASSLARTGPSYEQYF.

V is TRBV4-2 and J is TRBJ2-1, with TRBD2 as a possible D gene (5 bases). The ends were cut back, 0 bases at V and 3 bases at J, with 12 bases in the middle. CDR1 LGHNA and CDR2 YNFKEQ come from the germline V gene. The CDR3 contains 16 residues. The CDR3 coding sequence is TGTGCCAGCAGCCAAGATTCGGGCGGGTACTACAATGAGCAGTTCTTC. Protein product: CASSQDSGGYYNEQFF.

The chain joins TRBV6-4 to TRBJ2-7; D gene ambiguous. The V and J ends lost 4 bases and 3 bases respectively, with 19 bases between them. This CDR3 has 16 amino acids. Germline V gives CDR1 MRHNA, CDR2 SNTAGT. CDR3 sequence (DNA): TGTGCCAGCAGTGCCTCAGGCGCAGACTCCTGCTACGAGCAGTACTTC. It codes for CASSASGADSCYEQYF.

The rearrangement uses TRBV2 and TRBJ2-1; 14 bases fit TRBD2. J was trimmed by 7 bases and V by 7 bases; bases with no gene match: 6. In germline, CDR1 is SNHLY, CDR2 FYNNEI. CDR3 size: 15 residues. The CDR3 loop is CASIIGTSGSNEQFF. The CDR3 DNA sequence: TGTGCCAGCATTATCGGGACTAGCGGGAGTAATGAGCAGTTCTTC.

This clone was observed a handful of times. V is TRBV28 and J is TRBJ2-2, with D tentatively TRBD1 (6 bases). This CDR3 is 13 amino acids long. CDR1 and CDR2 from the germline V gene are MDHEN and SYDVKM. V was cut by 11 bases and J by 2 bases, with 12 bases left in between. The CDR3 spells CASRGINTGELFF. CDR3 DNA: TGTGCCTCCAGGGGCATTAACACCGGGGAGCTGTTTTTT.

V is TRBV4-2 and J is TRBJ2-2; 10 bases fit TRBD1. The CDR3 spans 16 residues. CDR1 LGHNA and CDR2 YNFKEQ come from the germline V gene. V lost 4 bases and J lost 3; bases outside the gene matches: 5. The DNA for the CDR3 is TGTGCCAGCAGCCCCCGGGACAGGGGAGACACCGGGGAGCTGTTTTTT. This sequence encodes CASSPRDRGDTGELFF.

The chain couples TRBV7-2 to TRBJ2-1; 7 nucleotides match TRBD2. Germline CDR1 reads SGHTA; CDR2 reads FQGNSA. V shed 5 bases, J shed 7 bases, and the junction held 5 bases outside the gene matches. This CDR3 is built from 13 residues. The CDR3 is CASSPSGANEQFF. Written as DNA, the CDR3 is TGTGCCAGCAGCCCGAGCGGGGCTAATGAGCAGTTCTTC.

Written as DNA, the CDR3 is TGCGCCAGCAGCTTGGATGGCGGGAGGGGGGGGTACGAGCAGTACTTC. As protein: CASSLDGGRGGYEQYF. The J gene is TRBJ2-7, the V gene TRBV5-1; 9 bases agree with TRBD2. The ends lost 0 bases at V and 4 bases at J; junction bases unmatched: 8. CDR1 and CDR2 (germline): SGHRS, YFSETQ. There are 16 residues in the CDR3.

As to this clone: The identical CDR3 is also encoded by other nucleotide sequences in the sample. CDR3 residues: CASSPELNQPQHF. Written as DNA, the CDR3 is TGCGCCAGCAGCCCCGAGCTAAATCAGCCCCAGCATTTT. The chain links TRBV5-1 to TRBJ1-5; D unclear. CDR1 SGHRS and CDR2 YFSETQ come from the germline V gene. Trimming left V 4 bases short and J 4 bases short, with 9 bases between. The CDR3 is 13 amino acids. The full variable domain, with the rest looked up from reference TRBV5-1 and TRBJ1-5, is KAGVTQTPRYLIKTRGQQVTLSCSPISGHRSVSWYQQTPGQGLQFLFEYFSETQRNKGNFPGRFSGRQFSNSRSEMNVSTLELGDSALYLCASSPELNQPQHFGDGTRLSIL.

The CDR3 spells CSAGQGLSTEAFF. The DNA of the CDR3 is TGCAGCGCCGGACAGGGTTTAAGCACTGAAGCTTTCTTT. The chain joins TRBV29-1 to TRBJ1-1; 8 bases fit TRBD1. Per germline, CDR1 SQVTM and CDR2 ANQGSEA. The CDR3 is made up of 13 amino acids. The ends lost 7 bases at V and 4 bases at J; junction bases unmatched: 8.

The chain uses TRBV29-1 and TRBJ1-2; D not resolved. The CDR3 sequence is 14 residues long. Germline CDR1 and CDR2: SQVTM and ANQGSEA. V was clipped by 6 bases and J by 4 bases, with 18 bases between them. The CDR3 sequence is CSVIGAPGSYGYTF. CDR3 sequence (DNA): TGCAGCGTCATCGGCGCCCCGGGGAGCTATGGCTACACCTTC.

The genes are TRBV9 and TRBJ2-7, with D perhaps matching TRBD2 (5 bases). Trimming cost V 3 bases and J 0 bases, with 10 bases left between them. The V gene's germline CDR1 is SGDLS and CDR2 YYNGEE. There are 14 residues in the CDR3. CDR3 region: CASSGGLDSYEQYF. CDR3 nucleotides: TGTGCCAGCAGCGGCGGACTGGACTCCTACGAGCAGTACTTC.

This chain links TRBV11-2 with TRBJ1-2, with D unclear. Per the germline V gene, CDR1 is SGHAT and CDR2 is FQNNGV. The CDR3 runs to 9 residues. Deletions cut 8 bases from V and 8 bases from J, with 6 bases between. Here the CDR3 reads CASGPGYTF. The CDR3 DNA follows: TGTGCCAGCGGCCCGGGCTACACCTTC. Full variable domain (rest looked up from reference TRBV11-2 and TRBJ1-2): EAGVAQSPRYKIIEKRQSVAFWCNPISGHATLYWYQQILGQGPKLLIQFQNNGVVDDSQLPKDRFSAERLKGVDSTLKIQPAKLEDSAVYLCASGPGYTFGSGTRLTVV.